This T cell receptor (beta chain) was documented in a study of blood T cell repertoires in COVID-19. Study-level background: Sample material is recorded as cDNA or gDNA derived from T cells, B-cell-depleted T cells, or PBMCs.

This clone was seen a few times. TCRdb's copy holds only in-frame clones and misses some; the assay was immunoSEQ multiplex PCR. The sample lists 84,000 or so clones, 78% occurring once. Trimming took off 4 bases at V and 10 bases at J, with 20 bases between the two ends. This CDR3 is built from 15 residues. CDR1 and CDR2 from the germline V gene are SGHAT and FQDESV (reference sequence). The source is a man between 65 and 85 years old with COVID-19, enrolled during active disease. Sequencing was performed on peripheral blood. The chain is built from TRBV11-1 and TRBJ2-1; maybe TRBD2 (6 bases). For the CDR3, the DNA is TGTGCCAGCAGCTCCTCACTAGCATTGGTGGAGGAGCAGTTCTTC. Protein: CASSSSLALVEEQFF.